This T cell receptor (beta chain) was sequenced in a study of naive and memory T cell subsets (dated by TCRdb to the late 2010s). With regard to the full study: An open-source, UMI-based TCR alpha and beta sequencing pipeline was applied to sorted naive and memory peripheral blood T cell subsets. The functional CMV T cell responses agreed completely with IgG serology results. RNA was DNase-treated and reverse transcribed with TCR constant-region primers, mostly using SuperScript III. What the work shows at the level of the full study, not this receptor alone: A few larger clonotypes were present in naive repertoires, especially CD8 naive repertoires, and these clonotypes were possibly memory cells re-expressing CD45RA. Gini index rose and Shannon and inverse Simpson diversity fell from naive through CM, EM and EMRA in both CD4 and CD8 cells. The abundance of TCRs followed a power law with an exponent that differed between naive and memory subsets yet stayed consistent across the three individuals. Clonotypes were defined as single alpha or beta chain sequences, not paired alpha/beta receptors. The repertoire findings for the naive and memory subsets could not be validated, as no ground truth was available. RNA-based TCR counts may be influenced by expression changes linked to T cell activation and differentiation. Once error correction was done, more than 90% of naive TCR sequences showed up just once, which made the naive abundance distributions much steeper than those of the memory subsets.

CDR1 and CDR2 (MGHDK, SYGVNS) derive from the germline V gene. From its cysteine to its phenylalanine, the CDR3 spans 15 amino acids. Solely the CDR3 DNA is kept, with 45 bases framed from the first base. Relative to germline, V is missing 2 bases and J is missing 3 bases, with 4 bases of the junction outside any gene match. A word on this clonotype: Its antigen is still unknown. Per-nucleotide qualities are absent, and no much larger clonotype sits a single base away.

TCR alpha and beta chain libraries were amplified separately from the second PCR step onward. Donor CMV status was determined by IFNgamma production from CD4+ T cells after overnight stimulation of fresh PBMCs with CMV viral lysate. Using Miltenyi beads, CD4 T cells were first positively selected, and CD8 T cells were then positively selected from the CD4-negative fraction. After staining for CD3, CD4, CD8, CD45RA, CD27 and a live/dead dye, cells were sorted on a BD Aria II into four subsets based on CD45RA and CD27. Blood came from a few healthy volunteers, each fractionated into CD4 and CD8 T cells and then into four differentiation subsets. Roughly 0.11 L of peripheral blood was collected from each donor, and PBMC were isolated by Ficoll-Paque PLUS density-gradient centrifugation. The sorted cells were lysed in RLT buffer, after which RNA was extracted using a Qiagen RNeasy kit and kept at -80 degrees C.

To prepare the library, UMI-ligation and nested PCR was applied. The beta constant-region primer was an equimolar mix of two oligonucleotides covering both TRBC1 and TRBC2. A single-stranded oligonucleotide carrying the SP2 primer and a 12-nucleotide UMI was ligated to the 3' end of the cDNA by T4 RNA ligase 1. Four rounds of PCR, combining the SP2 primer with nested alpha and beta constant-region primers, were used to amplify the ligated cDNA. The ligation reaction was kept at 16 degrees C for about 20-24 hours. To avoid over-amplification, PCR2 was usually performed as a SYBR Green qPCR and halted once a predetermined threshold was reached. All purifications after the first were performed with Agencourt AMPure XP magnetic beads. Library amounts were measured by Qubit and library quality was assessed on a TapeStation, where the main peak was expected at around 650 bp. Pooled libraries were sequenced on an Illumina MiSeq using v2 2x251 paired-end kits, and typically roughly 0.85-2.1 million reads were obtained per sample. Libraries were pooled at approximately 3.7 nM per sample, and roughly 4.5-7.5% PhiX was added to improve cluster recognition. The paper's data handling went like this. V and J genes were assigned to Demultiplexor-processed FASTQ reads by Decombinator through tag matching, with a single base-pair mismatch being allowed. UMIs were used by Collapsinator to correct both sequencing errors and frequency errors arising from PCR heterogeneity. CDR3Translator translated TCRs and extracted CDR3s from the conserved cysteine to the FGXG phenylalanine, flagging non-productive sequences. Repertoires were subsampled to equal numbers of UMI-defined TCRs before Gini, Shannon entropy and inverse Simpson indices were calculated. Power-law fits to clonotype abundance distributions were performed by maximum likelihood within the linear range. On one naive CD8 sample, the pipeline and MIGEC gave similar UMI counts, unique TCR numbers and clonal distributions. One analysis removed from the naive repertoire any naive TCRs that were also found in any memory subset from the same donor. The repertoires were searched for under 7,500 CMV-associated CDR3 sequences that had been compiled from VDJdb and a published dataset. TCRdb reworked the public reads: Q25 trimming with fastp, MiXCR clone assembly, productive beta chains retained. Every distinct CDR3 protein forms one entry, paired with its most common genes and DNA. TCRdb's processing, not the authors' own work, is the source of the V and J calls. Within this sample are around 160,000 distinct CDR3 sequences, with more than 15% of them counted one time only. 0.14% to 0.15% of the sample belongs to the ten largest clones.

Sequenced sample: naive CD4+ T cells from blood. Reading the label with the study, this specimen's cell subset or site is: naive T cells, CD45RA high CD27+. The chain uses TRBV25-1 and TRBJ2-7, and 10 junctional nucleotides match TRBD2. This clonotype was sampled from a human donor in good health. This receptor has the CDR3 CASSEVASGSYEQYF. DNA sequence: TGTGCCAGCAGTGAAGTTGCTAGCGGGAGCTACGAGCAGTACTTC.